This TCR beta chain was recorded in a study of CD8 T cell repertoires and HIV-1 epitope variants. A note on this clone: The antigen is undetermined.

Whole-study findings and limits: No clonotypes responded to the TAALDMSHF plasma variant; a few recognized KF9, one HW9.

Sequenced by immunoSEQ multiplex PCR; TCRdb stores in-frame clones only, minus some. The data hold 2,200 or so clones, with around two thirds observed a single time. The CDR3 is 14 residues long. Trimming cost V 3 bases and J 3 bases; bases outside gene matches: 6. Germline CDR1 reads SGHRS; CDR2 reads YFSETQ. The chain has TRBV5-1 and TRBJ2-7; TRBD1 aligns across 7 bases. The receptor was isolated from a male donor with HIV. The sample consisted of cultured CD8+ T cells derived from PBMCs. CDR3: CASSWDSFNYEQYF. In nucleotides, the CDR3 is TGCGCCAGCAGCTGGGACAGTTTTAACTACGAGCAGTACTTC. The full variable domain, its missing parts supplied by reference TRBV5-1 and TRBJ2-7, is KAGVTQTPRYLIKTRGQQVTLSCSPISGHRSVSWYQQTPGQGLQFLFEYFSETQRNKGNFPGRFSGRQFSNSRSEMNVSTLELGDSALYLCASSWDSFNYEQYFGPGTRLTVT.